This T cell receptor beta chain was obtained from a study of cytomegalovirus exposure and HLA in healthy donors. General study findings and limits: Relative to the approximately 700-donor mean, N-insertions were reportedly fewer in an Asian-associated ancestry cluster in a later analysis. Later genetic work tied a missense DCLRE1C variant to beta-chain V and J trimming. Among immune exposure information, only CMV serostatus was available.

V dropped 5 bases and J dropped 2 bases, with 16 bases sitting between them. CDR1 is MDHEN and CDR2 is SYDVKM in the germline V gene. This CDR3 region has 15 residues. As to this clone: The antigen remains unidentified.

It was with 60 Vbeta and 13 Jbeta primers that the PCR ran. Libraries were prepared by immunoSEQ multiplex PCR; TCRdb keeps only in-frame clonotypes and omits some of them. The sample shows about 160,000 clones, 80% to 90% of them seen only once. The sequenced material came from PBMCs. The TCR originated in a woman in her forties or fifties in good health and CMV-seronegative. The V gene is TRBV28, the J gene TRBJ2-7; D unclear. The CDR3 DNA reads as TGTGCCAGCAGTACCCACAGTCAGCCCCCCTACGAGCAGTACTTC. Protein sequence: CASSTHSQPPYEQYF.